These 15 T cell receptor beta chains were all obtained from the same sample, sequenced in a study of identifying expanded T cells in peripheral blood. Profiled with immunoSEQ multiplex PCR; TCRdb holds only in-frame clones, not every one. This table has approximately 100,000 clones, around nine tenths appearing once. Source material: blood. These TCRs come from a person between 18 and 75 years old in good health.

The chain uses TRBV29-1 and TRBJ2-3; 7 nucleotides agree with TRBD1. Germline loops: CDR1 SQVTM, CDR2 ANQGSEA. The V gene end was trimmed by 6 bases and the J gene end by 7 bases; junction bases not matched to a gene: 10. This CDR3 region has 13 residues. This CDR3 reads CSVWTGRENTQYF. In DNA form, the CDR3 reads TGCAGCGTGTGGACAGGTCGGGAAAATACGCAGTATTTT.

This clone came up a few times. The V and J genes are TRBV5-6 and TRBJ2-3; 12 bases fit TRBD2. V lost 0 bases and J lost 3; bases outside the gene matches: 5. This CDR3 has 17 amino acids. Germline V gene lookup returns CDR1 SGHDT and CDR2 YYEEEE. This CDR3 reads CASSLELAGGTTDTQYF. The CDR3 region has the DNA TGTGCCAGCAGCTTGGAACTAGCGGGGGGTACGACAGATACGCAGTATTTT.

Here the CDR3 DNA reads TGTGCCATCAGTGAGCCTCAAGGGCGGCTAGCGGGTGATTCTAGCACAGATACGCAGTATTTT. This gives the protein CAISEPQGRLAGDSSTDTQYF. The rearrangement joins TRBV10-3 to TRBJ2-3; 8 bases match TRBD2. CDR1 ENHRY and CDR2 SYGVKD come from the germline V gene. The CDR3 contains 21 residues. V lost 2 bases to trimming and J lost 0 bases; unmatched junction nucleotides: 19.

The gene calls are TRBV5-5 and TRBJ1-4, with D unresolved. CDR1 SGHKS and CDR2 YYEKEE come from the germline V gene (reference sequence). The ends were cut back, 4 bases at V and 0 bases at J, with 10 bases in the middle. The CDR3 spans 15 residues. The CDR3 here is CASSRQAATNEKLFF. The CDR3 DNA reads TGTGCCAGCAGCCGCCAGGCTGCAACTAATGAAAAACTGTTTTTT. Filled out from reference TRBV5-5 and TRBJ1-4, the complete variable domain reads DAGVTQSPTHLIKTRGQQVTLRCSPISGHKSVSWYQQVLGQGPQFIFQYYEKEERGRGNFPDRFSARQFPNYSSELNVNALLLGDSALYLCASSRQAATNEKLFFGSGTQLSVL.

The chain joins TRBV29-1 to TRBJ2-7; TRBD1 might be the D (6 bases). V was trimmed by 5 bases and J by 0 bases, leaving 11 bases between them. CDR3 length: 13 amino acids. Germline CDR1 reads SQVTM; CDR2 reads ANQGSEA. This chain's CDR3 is CSVLRGNSYEQYF. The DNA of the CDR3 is TGCAGCGTTCTAAGGGGGAACTCCTACGAGCAGTACTTC.

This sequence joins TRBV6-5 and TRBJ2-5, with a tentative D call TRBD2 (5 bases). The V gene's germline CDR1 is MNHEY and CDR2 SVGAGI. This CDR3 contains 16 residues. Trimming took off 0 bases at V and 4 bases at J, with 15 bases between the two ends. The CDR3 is CASSYSSGVYGETQYF. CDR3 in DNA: TGTGCCAGCAGTTACTCGTCCGGGGTTTACGGAGAGACCCAGTACTTC.

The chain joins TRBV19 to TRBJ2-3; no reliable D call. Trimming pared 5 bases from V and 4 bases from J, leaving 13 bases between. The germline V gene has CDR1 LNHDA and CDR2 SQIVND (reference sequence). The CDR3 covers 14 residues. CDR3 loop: CASSAWGFADTQYF. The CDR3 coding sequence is TGTGCCAGTAGTGCGTGGGGATTTGCAGATACGCAGTATTTT.

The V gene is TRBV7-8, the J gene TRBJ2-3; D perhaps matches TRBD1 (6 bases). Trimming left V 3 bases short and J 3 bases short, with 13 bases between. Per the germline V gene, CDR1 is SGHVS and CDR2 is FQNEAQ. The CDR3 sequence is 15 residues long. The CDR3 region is CASSLVRGLTDTQYF. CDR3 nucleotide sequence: TGTGCCAGCAGCTTGGTCAGGGGATTGACAGATACGCAGTATTTT.

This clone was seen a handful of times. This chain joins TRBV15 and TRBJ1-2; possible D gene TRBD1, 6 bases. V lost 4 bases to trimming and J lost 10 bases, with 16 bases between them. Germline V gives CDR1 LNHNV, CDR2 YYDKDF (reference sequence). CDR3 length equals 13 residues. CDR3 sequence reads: CATSISPGHPYTF. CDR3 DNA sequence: TGTGCCACCAGCATATCTCCGGGACACCCCTACACCTTC.

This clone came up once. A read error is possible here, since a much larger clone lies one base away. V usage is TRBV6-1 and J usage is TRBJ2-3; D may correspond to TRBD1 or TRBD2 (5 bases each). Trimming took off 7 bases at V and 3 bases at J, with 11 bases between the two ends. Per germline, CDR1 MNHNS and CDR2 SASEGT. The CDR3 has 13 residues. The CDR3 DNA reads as TGTGCCAGCAACCTTGGGGGTACAGATACGCAGTATTTT. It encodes CASNLGGTDTQYF.

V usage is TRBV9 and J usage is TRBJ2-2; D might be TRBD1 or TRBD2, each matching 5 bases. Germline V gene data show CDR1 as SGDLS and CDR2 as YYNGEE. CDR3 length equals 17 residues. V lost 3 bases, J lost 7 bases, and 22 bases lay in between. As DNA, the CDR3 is TGTGCCAGCAGCGACCCCGGGGCCCAAGGGTTAGTCGGGGAGCTGTTTTTT. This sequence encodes CASSDPGAQGLVGELFF. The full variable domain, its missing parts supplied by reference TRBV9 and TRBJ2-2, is DSGVTQTPKHLITATGQRVTLRCSPRSGDLSVYWYQQSLDQGLQFLIQYYNGEERAKGNILERFSAQQFPDLHSELNLSSLELGDSALYFCASSDPGAQGLVGELFFGEGSRLTVL.

The CDR3 loop reads CASSVAQGRTYEQYF. In DNA, the CDR3 is TGTGCCAGCAGTGTGGCACAGGGGAGGACCTACGAGCAGTACTTC. V gene TRBV2 combines with J gene TRBJ2-7; D might be TRBD1 (7 bases). There are 15 residues in the CDR3. CDR1 and CDR2 (germline): SNHLY, FYNNEI. Trimming took 4 bases from V and 2 from J, leaving 15 bases between them.

The DNA for the CDR3 is TGCGCCAGCAGCTTGTCGAGGGGTGAGGGCTACACCTTC. Its translation is CASSLSRGEGYTF. V and J are TRBV5-1 and TRBJ1-2, with D possibly TRBD1 on 5 matching bases. Trimming took off 1 base at V and 8 bases at J, with 12 bases between the two ends. The CDR3 has 13 residues. CDR1 is SGHRS, CDR2 YFSETQ, per germline.

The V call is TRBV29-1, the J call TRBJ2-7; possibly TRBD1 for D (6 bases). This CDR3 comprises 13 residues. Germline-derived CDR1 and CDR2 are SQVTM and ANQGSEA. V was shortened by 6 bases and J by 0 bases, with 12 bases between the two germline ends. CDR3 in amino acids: CSVYRADSYEQYF. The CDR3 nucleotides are TGCAGCGTGTACAGGGCGGACTCCTACGAGCAGTACTTC.

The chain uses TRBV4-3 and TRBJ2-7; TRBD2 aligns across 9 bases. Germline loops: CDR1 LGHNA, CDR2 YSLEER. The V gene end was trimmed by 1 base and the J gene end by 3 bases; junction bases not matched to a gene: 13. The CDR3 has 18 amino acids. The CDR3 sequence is CASSQALGGGADHYEQYF. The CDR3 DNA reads TGCGCCAGCAGCCAAGCTTTAGGCGGGGGGGCGGACCACTACGAGCAGTACTTC.